Listed below are T cell receptor beta chains from one sample, sequenced in a study of human T cells and chemical hapten exposure. Each CDR3 protein is one row after TCRdb ran MiXCR on the RACE reads. The table includes 100,000 or so distinct CDR3 sequences, about a tenth detected once. This material consisted of whole blood, taken in connection with sensitization to the hapten diphenylcyclopropenone (DPC). These TCRs come from a middle-aged woman with alopecia areata. Some clones in this sample may be carry-over from other donors' samples. Each CDR3 is given with its conserved first and last residue. The D gene is left open where the match is weak. Only part of the rows carry a size: once, few, many, or a class if the clone is expanded.

v_gene	abundance	j_gene	d_gene	len	CDR3nt	CDR3aa
TRBV6-4	many	TRBJ2-3	TRBD2	17	TGTGCCAGCAGTTCGGGGGAGAGCGGGAGAAGTACAGATACGCAGTATTTT	CASSSGESGRSTDTQYF
TRBV20-1	many	TRBJ2-7	.	13	TGCAGTGCCACCAACAGGGTCTCCTACGAGCAGTACTTC	CSATNRVSYEQYF
TRBV3-1	.	TRBJ1-5	TRBD1	13	TGTGCCAGCAGGGGGACAGGGAATCAGCCCCAGCATTTT	CASRGTGNQPQHF
TRBV12-3/TRBV12-4	many	TRBJ2-1	TRBD2	14	TGTGCCAGCAGTTCCGGGACTAGAATCCTCGGTCTGGTCTTC	CASSSGTRILGLVF
TRBV3-1	many	TRBJ1-4	.	16	TGTGCCAGCAGCTCAGGATGGGGTTCGGCTAATGAAAAACTGTTTTTT	CASSSGWGSANEKLFF
TRBV5-1	.	TRBJ2-2	TRBD2	15	TGCGCCAGCACCGAACTAGCGGGATCCACCGGGGAGCTGTTTTTT	CASTELAGSTGELFF
TRBV11-3	.	TRBJ2-1	TRBD2	16	TGTGCCAGCAGCTTGAGAACCGGGACTAGCCACAATGAGCAGTTCTTC	CASSLRTGTSHNEQFF
TRBV27	.	TRBJ2-2	TRBD2	15	TGTGCCAGCAGTTTATTACTAGCGGGAGGGGGGGAGCTGTTTTTT	CASSLLLAGGGELFF
TRBV18	few	TRBJ2-1	.	12	TGTGCCAGCTCACCGAGCCACAATGAGCAGTTCTTC	CASSPSHNEQFF
TRBV2	few	TRBJ2-2	TRBD2	15	TGTGCCAGCAGTGGGACTAGCGGGGACACCGGGGAGCTGTTTTTT	CASSGTSGDTGELFF
TRBV28	.	TRBJ1-1	TRBD1	13	TGTGCCAGCTACAGGGGGCTAGAGACTGAAGCTTTCTTT	CASYRGLETEAFF
TRBV5-6	many	TRBJ2-5	.	15	TGTGCCAGCAGCCAAGGACAGAACACTCAAGAGACCCAGTACTTC	CASSQGQNTQETQYF
TRBV4-1	.	TRBJ2-1	.	19	TGCGCCAGCAGCCAAGAGTCTAGCACCGGGAGCGGTTCCTACAATGAGCAGTTCTTC	CASSQESSTGSGSYNEQFF
TRBV19	.	TRBJ2-2	TRBD1	16	TGTGCCAGCGCTCTATTCGGGACAGTTGCCACCGGGGAGCTGTTTTTT	CASALFGTVATGELFF
TRBV7-9	.	TRBJ2-7	TRBD2	14	TGTGCCAGCAGCTTAGCGTTGGGAGGGAACGAGCAGTACTTC	CASSLALGGNEQYF
TRBV11-2	few	TRBJ2-1	TRBD2	17	TGTGCCAGCAGCCTCTACACTACTAGCGGGGCCTACAATGAGCAGTTCTTC	CASSLYTTSGAYNEQFF
TRBV18	few	TRBJ1-2	.	16	TGTGCCAGCTCACCCCCGGCGTCCAGGATTAACTATGGCTACACCTTC	CASSPPASRINYGYTF
TRBV18	few	TRBJ1-4	.	14	TGTGCCAGCTCGCCTACAGGGATGGGTGAAAAACTGTTTTTT	CASSPTGMGEKLFF
TRBV20-1	few	TRBJ1-5	.	13	TGCAGTGCTAGACTGAGTAGCAATCAGCCCCAGCATTTT	CSARLSSNQPQHF
TRBV20-1	many	TRBJ2-3	.	15	TGCAGTGCTAGCGTCCGGGACTCTTACACAGATACGCAGTATTTT	CSASVRDSYTDTQYF
TRBV12-3/TRBV12-4	few	TRBJ1-2	.	15	TGTGCCAGCAGTTTTCTGGAAGGGTTGAGCTATGGCTACACCTTC	CASSFLEGLSYGYTF
TRBV28	.	TRBJ2-5	.	14	TGTGCCAGCAGTCCGAGTTTTGGGGCCGAGACCCAGTACTTC	CASSPSFGAETQYF
TRBV29-1	.	TRBJ2-2	TRBD2	14	TGCAGCGTTTCTAGCGGGAGTTACACCGGGGAGCTGTTTTTT	CSVSSGSYTGELFF
TRBV20-1	.	TRBJ1-5	.	12	TGCAGTGCTAGAGTCCCAAATCAGCCCCAGCATTTT	CSARVPNQPQHF
TRBV28	few	TRBJ2-2	.	12	TGTGCCAGCATGACGGGTATCGGGGAGCTGTTTTTT	CASMTGIGELFF
TRBV6-2/TRBV6-3	many	TRBJ1-1	.	15	TGTGCCAGATCTCTGAGGAGACGACAGAACACTGAAGCTTTCTTT	CARSLRRRQNTEAFF
TRBV19	few	TRBJ2-7	.	15	TGTGCCAGTAGTTTACAGTGGCGGACGACCTACGAGCAGTACTTC	CASSLQWRTTYEQYF
TRBV28	.	TRBJ2-7	TRBD1	15	TGTGCCAGCAGTTCCGCCGGGACAGGGCCTAGAGAGCAGTACTTC	CASSSAGTGPREQYF
TRBV6-1	many	TRBJ1-5	.	15	TGTGCCAGCAGTGATAGTCGGCAGCTCAATCAGCCCCAGCATTTT	CASSDSRQLNQPQHF
TRBV7-8	few	TRBJ2-7	TRBD1	16	TGTGCCAGCAGCGCGGGACAGGGGGCAGGGGGCTACGAGCAGTACTTC	CASSAGQGAGGYEQYF
TRBV7-6	.	TRBJ2-5	TRBD2	17	TGTGCCAGCAGCTTAGAGGCCGGGACTAGCGGAAAAGAGACCCAGTACTTC	CASSLEAGTSGKETQYF
TRBV5-4	.	TRBJ2-5	.	15	TGTGCCAGCAGCTTGTTCGGCAGGGGAGCGGAGACCCAGTACTTC	CASSLFGRGAETQYF
TRBV24-1	many	TRBJ2-3	.	12	TGTGCCACCAGTCGGACCGCAGATACGCAGTATTTT	CATSRTADTQYF
TRBV28	few	TRBJ2-7	TRBD1	12	TGTGTCAGCGAGGACAGGGTCTACGAGCAGTACTTC	CVSEDRVYEQYF
TRBV12-3/TRBV12-4	few	TRBJ2-5	TRBD1	13	TGTGCCAGCAGCTACAGGGGCGGTGAGACCCAGTACTTC	CASSYRGGETQYF
TRBV28	few	TRBJ2-3	TRBD2	19	TGTGCCAGCAGTCCACGCTCTAGCGGGAGGCCGGTCGGCACAGATACGCAGTATTTT	CASSPRSSGRPVGTDTQYF
TRBV7-2	many	TRBJ2-7	TRBD1	15	TGTGCCAGCAGCTTAGCGCGCCAGGGGGCGTACGAGCAGTACTTC	CASSLARQGAYEQYF
TRBV9	.	TRBJ1-2	.	15	TGTGCCAGCAGCTCCCATCCAGGCGGGGAGGGAGGCTACACCTTC	CASSSHPGGEGGYTF
TRBV2	many	TRBJ1-2	.	13	TGTGCCAGCAGTGAGAGGGGCGACTATGGCTACACCTTC	CASSERGDYGYTF